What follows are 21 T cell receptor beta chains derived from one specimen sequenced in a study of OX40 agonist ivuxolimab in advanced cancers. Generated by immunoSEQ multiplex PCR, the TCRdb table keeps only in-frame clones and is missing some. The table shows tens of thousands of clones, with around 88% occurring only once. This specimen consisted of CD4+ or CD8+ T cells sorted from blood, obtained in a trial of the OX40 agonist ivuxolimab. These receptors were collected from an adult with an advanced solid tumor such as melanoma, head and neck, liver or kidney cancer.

CDR3 amino acids: CSVSKTSGGSDTQYF. CDR3 coding DNA: TGCAGCGTTTCTAAGACTAGCGGGGGTTCAGATACGCAGTATTTT. The rearrangement uses TRBV29-1 and TRBJ2-3; 12 nucleotides align to TRBD2. After removal of 5 bases from V and 4 bases from J, the junction contained 7 bases not matched to a gene. The germline V gene encodes CDR1 SQVTM and CDR2 ANQGSEA. The CDR3 covers 15 residues.

In DNA, the CDR3 is TGTGCCAGCAGCGGAGGGGACTCCCCTGTGGGGACCCAGTACTTC. As protein: CASSGGDSPVGTQYF. V and J are TRBV5-4 and TRBJ2-5; tentatively, D is TRBD2 (6 bases). V lost 4 bases, J lost 7 bases, and 20 bases lay in between. CDR1 SGHNT and CDR2 YYREEE come from the germline V gene (reference sequence). This CDR3 has 15 residues.

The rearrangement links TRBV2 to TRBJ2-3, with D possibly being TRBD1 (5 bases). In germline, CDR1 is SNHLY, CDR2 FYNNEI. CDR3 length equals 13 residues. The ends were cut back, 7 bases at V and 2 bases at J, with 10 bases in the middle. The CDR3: CASIGVNTDTQYF. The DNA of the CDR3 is TGTGCCAGCATAGGGGTGAACACAGATACGCAGTATTTT.

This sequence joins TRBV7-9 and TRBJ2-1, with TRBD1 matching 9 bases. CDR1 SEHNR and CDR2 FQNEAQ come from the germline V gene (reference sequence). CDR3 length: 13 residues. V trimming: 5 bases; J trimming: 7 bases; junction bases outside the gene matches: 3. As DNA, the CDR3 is TGTGCCAGCAGCGGACAGGGGAGTAATGAGCAGTTCTTC. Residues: CASSGQGSNEQFF.

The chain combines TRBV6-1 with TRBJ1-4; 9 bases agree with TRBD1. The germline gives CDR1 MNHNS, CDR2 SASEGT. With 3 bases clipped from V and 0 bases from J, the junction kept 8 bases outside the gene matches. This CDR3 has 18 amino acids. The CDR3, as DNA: TGTGCCAGCAGTGATTCGGGACAGGGTCCTTCAACTAATGAAAAACTGTTTTTT. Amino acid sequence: CASSDSGQGPSTNEKLFF.

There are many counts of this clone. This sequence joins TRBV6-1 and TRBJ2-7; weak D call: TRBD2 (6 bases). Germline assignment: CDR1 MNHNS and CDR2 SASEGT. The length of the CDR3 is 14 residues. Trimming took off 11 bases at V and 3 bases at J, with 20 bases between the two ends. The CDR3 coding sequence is TGTGCCTCGGAGCGGCGCCAGGGAGGCTACGAGCAGTACTTC. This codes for CASERRQGGYEQYF.

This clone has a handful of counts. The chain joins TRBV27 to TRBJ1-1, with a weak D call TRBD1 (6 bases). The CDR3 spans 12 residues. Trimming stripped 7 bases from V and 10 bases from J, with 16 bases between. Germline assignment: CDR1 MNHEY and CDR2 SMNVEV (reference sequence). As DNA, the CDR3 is TGTGCCAGCACCCCGTGGGGGGGGCGAGCTTTCTTT. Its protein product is CASTPWGGRAFF.

The CDR3 is CASSYSQGTYEQYF. CDR3 DNA: TGTGCCAGCAGTTACTCACAGGGTACCTACGAGCAGTACTTC. The V and J genes are TRBV6-5 and TRBJ2-7; D is possibly TRBD1 (6 bases). The CDR3 has 14 residues. V was shortened by 0 bases and J by 2 bases, with 8 bases between the two germline ends. The germline gives CDR1 MNHEY, CDR2 SVGAGI.

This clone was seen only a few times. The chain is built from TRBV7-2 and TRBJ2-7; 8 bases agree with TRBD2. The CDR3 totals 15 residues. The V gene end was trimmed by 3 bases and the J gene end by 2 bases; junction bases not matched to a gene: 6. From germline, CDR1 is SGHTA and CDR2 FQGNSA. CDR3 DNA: TGTGCCAGCAGCTTCAGCGGGGGCCGCACCTACGAGCAGTACTTC. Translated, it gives CASSFSGGRTYEQYF.

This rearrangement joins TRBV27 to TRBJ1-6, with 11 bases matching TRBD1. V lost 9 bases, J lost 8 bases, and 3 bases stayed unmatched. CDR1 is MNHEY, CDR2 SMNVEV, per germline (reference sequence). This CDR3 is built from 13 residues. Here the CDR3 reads CASWTGGYSPLHF. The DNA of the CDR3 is TGTGCCAGTTGGACAGGGGGCTATTCACCCCTCCACTTT.

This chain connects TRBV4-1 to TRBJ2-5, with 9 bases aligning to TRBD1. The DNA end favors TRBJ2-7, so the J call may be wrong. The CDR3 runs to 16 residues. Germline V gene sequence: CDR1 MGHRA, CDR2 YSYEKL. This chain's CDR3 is CASSQEGDRVSYEQYF. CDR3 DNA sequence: TGCGCCAGCAGCCAAGAAGGGGACAGGGTCTCCTACGAGCAGTACTTC.

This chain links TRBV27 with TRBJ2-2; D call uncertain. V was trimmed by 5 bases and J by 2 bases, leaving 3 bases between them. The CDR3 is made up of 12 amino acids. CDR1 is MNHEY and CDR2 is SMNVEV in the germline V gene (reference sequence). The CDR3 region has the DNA TGTGCCAGCAGTCTAAACACCGGGGAGCTGTTTTTT. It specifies CASSLNTGELFF.

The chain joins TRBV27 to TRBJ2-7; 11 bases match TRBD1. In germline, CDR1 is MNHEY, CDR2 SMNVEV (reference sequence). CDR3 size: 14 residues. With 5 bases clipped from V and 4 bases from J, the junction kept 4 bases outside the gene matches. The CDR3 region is CASSPGTGGYEQYF. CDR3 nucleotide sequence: TGTGCCAGCAGTCCCGGGACAGGGGGATACGAGCAGTACTTC.

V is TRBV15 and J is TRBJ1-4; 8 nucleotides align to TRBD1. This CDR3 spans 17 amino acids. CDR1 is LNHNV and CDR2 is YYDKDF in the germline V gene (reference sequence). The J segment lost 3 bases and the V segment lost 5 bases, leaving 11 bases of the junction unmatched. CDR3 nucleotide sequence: TGTGCCACCAGCCCAGTTGGACAGGGAGTTGCTAATGAAAAACTGTTTTTT. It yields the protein CATSPVGQGVANEKLFF. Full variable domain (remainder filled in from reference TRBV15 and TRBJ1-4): DAMVIQNPRYQVTQFGKPVTLSCSQTLNHNVMYWYQQKSSQAPKLLFHYYDKDFNNEADTPDNFQSRRPNTSFCFLDIRSPGLGDTAMYLCATSPVGQGVANEKLFFGSGTQLSVL.

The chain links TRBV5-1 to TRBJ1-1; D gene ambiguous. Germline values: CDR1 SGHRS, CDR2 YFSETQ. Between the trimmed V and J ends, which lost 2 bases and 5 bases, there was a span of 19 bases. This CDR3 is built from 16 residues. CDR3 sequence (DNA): TGCGCCAGCAGCTTAGAGGTGTTGGACGGAGGGACTGAAGCTTTCTTT. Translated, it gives CASSLEVLDGGTEAFF.

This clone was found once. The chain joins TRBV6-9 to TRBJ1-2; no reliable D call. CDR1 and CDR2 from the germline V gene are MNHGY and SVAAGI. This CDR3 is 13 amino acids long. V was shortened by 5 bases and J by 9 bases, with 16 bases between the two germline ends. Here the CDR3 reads CASSAGDPMSYTF. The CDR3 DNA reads TGTGCCAGCAGTGCAGGAGACCCAATGAGCTACACCTTC.

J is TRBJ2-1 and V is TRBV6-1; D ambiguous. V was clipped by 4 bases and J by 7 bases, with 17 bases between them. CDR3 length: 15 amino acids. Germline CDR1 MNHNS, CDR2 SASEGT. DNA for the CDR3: TGTGCCAGCAGTGTGGCCAGGTATAAGGTAAATGAGCAGTTCTTC. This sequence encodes CASSVARYKVNEQFF.

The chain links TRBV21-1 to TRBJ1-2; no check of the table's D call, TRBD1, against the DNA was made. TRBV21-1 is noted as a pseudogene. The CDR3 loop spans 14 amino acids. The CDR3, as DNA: TGTGCCAGCAGCACTTTAACAGGGAACTATGGCTACACCTTC. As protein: CASSTLTGNYGYTF.

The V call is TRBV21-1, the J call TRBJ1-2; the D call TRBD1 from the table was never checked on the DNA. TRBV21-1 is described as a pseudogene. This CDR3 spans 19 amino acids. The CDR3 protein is CASSKTGSFGGPPNYGYTF. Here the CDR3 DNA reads TGTGCCAGCAGCAAAACGGGCTCGTTTGGGGGCCCACCCAACTATGGCTACACCTTC.

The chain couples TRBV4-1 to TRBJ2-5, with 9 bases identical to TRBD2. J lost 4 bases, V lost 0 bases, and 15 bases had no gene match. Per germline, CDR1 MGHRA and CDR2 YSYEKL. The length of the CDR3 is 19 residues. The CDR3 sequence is CASSQDPGQAGGPRETQYF. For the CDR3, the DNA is TGCGCCAGCAGCCAAGATCCCGGCCAGGCGGGGGGGCCGAGAGAGACCCAGTACTTC.

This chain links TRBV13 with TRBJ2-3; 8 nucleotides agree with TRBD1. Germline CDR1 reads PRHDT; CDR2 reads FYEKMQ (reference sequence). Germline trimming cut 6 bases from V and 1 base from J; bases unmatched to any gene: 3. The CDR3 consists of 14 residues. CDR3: CASSPGGRTDTQYF. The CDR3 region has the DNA TGTGCCAGCAGTCCAGGGGGCCGCACAGATACGCAGTATTTT.